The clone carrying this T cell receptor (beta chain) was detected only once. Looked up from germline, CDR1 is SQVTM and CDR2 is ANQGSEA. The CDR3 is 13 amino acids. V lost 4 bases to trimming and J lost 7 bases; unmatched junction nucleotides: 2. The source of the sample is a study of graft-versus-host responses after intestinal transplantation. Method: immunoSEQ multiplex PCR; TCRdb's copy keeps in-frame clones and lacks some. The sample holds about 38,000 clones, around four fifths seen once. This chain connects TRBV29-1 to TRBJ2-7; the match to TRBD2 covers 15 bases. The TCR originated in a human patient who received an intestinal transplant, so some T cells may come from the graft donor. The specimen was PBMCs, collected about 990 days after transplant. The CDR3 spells CSVVGLAGGEQYF. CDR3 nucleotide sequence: TGCAGCGTTGTCGGACTAGCGGGAGGGGAGCAGTACTTC.